This T cell receptor (beta chain) came from a study of cytomegalovirus exposure and HLA in healthy donors. Both 60 Vbeta primers and 13 Jbeta primers went into the PCR. TCRdb's copy holds only in-frame clones and misses some; the assay was immunoSEQ multiplex PCR. The table has some 130,000 clones, roughly 80% seen once. The J segment lost 4 bases and the V segment lost 5 bases, leaving 8 bases of the junction unmatched. The CDR3 covers 15 residues. Germline CDR1 reads PRHDT; CDR2 reads FYEKMQ (reference sequence). Study-level points and caveats: While the bulk of TCR sequences proved rare, some public TCRs turned up in many donors.

Note on this clone: The antigen remains unidentified.

This clonotype originated in a female donor in good health and CMV-seronegative. The sequenced sample was PBMCs. The genes are TRBV13 and TRBJ1-1; TRBD1 matches at 9 bases. This CDR3 is CASSVTGTGSTEAFF. The CDR3, as DNA: TGTGCCAGCAGCGTCACCGGGACAGGGAGCACTGAAGCTTTCTTT.